The 18 T cell receptor beta chains listed next were all sequenced from one sample in a study of CD4 T cells in relation to SARS-CoV-2 and coronaviruses (dated by TCRdb to about 2021). No antigens are known for them. Library construction relied on the immunoSEQ multiplex PCR assay. The table was pulled from immuneACCESS by TCRdb, which kept in-frame rearrangements only. Such tables lose some clones; where checked, under half of the loss comes from unresolved V genes, and the rest has no known cause. The table for this sample lists some 11,000 clones; around 83% of them were counted only once. In total, the top ten clones hold less than 30% of the sample. CD4+ T cells from unexposed donors were collected before the COVID-19 pandemic (2011-2018). The EasySep CD4+ T cell isolation kit was used to isolate CD4+ T cells once the cultures had run for 10 to 11 days. The source material was CD4+ T cells from PBMCs, cultured in vitro. These receptor sequences come from a human donor in good health.

V is TRBV5-5 and J is TRBJ2-2, with 7 bases aligning to TRBD1. The germline V gene encodes CDR1 SGHKS and CDR2 YYEKEE (reference sequence). This CDR3 contains 16 residues. The ends lost 6 bases at V and 0 bases at J; junction bases unmatched: 8. Written as DNA, the CDR3 is TGTGCCAGCACCCCGACAGGGACAACGAACACCGGGGAGCTGTTTTTT. Protein sequence: CASTPTGTTNTGELFF.

The chain employs TRBV10-2 and TRBJ2-5, with TRBD2 matching 13 bases. The V gene end was trimmed by 6 bases and the J gene end by 5 bases; junction bases not matched to a gene: 9. The CDR3 is made up of 16 amino acids. From germline, CDR1 is WSHSY and CDR2 SAAADI. The CDR3 loop reads CASRARLAGGGETQYF. The CDR3 bases are TGCGCCAGCAGAGCTCGACTAGCGGGGGGTGGGGAGACCCAGTACTTC.

V and J are TRBV10-3 and TRBJ1-2; no definite D call. Germline V lookup: CDR1 ENHRY, CDR2 SYGVKD. Trimming cost V 0 bases and J 3 bases, with 11 bases left between them. The CDR3 is 15 residues long. The CDR3 loop is CAISESGSAYYGYTF. The CDR3 nucleotides read TGTGCCATCAGTGAGTCAGGGTCAGCCTACTATGGCTACACCTTC.

The chain employs TRBV5-4 and TRBJ2-3; maybe TRBD2 (6 bases). The ends were cut back, 3 bases at V and 2 bases at J, with 16 bases in the middle. CDR3 size: 16 residues. Germline assignment: CDR1 SGHNT and CDR2 YYREEE (reference sequence). The CDR3 coding sequence is TGTGCCAGCAGCTGGGGGGTGGTAGCGGACACAGATACGCAGTATTTT. Its protein product is CASSWGVVADTDTQYF.

The V gene is TRBV7-2, the J gene TRBJ1-2; D is ambiguous. CDR1 is SGHTA and CDR2 is FQGNSA in the germline V gene. V lost 0 bases and J 7 bases, leaving 15 bases between the germline ends. This CDR3 contains 15 residues. The CDR3, as DNA: TGTGCCAGCAGCTTAGCGCGCAGCCCTTCGGGTGGCTACACCTTC. This encodes CASSLARSPSGGYTF.

The rearrangement links TRBV10-1 to TRBJ1-1; D not resolved. Germline values: CDR1 WNHNN, CDR2 SYGVQD (reference sequence). Deletions cut 0 bases from V and 4 bases from J, with 9 bases between. This CDR3 region has 14 residues. The CDR3 here is CASSESGRATEAFF. CDR3 in DNA: TGCGCCAGCAGTGAGTCGGGAAGGGCCACTGAAGCTTTCTTT.

This chain links TRBV3-1 (or the pseudogene TRBV3-2) with TRBJ2-5; 12 positions match TRBD2. The germline V gene encodes CDR1 LGHDT and CDR2 YNNKEL (reference sequence). The CDR3 is 15 amino acids. V lost 5 bases, J lost 2 bases, and 3 bases stayed unmatched. The CDR3 DNA reads as TGTGCCAGCAGCTTAGGACTAGCGGGACAAGAGACCCAGTACTTC. This gives the protein CASSLGLAGQETQYF.

The chain links TRBV6-6 to TRBJ1-4; D gene ambiguous. Trimming left V 2 bases short and J 11 bases short, with 9 bases between. CDR1 is MNHNY and CDR2 is SVGAGI in the germline V gene (reference sequence). The CDR3 has 12 residues. CDR3 sequence: CASSYTAGKLFF. In DNA form, the CDR3 reads TGTGCCAGCAGTTACACCGCGGGTAAACTGTTTTTT.

This rearrangement joins TRBV6-7 to TRBJ2-1; D is ambiguous. TRBV6-7 qualifies as an ORF whose function is uncertain. This CDR3 spans 10 amino acids. The V end lost 5 bases, the J end lost 15 bases, and 11 bases lay between the germline ends. This CDR3 reads CASSHAPRFF. In nucleotides, the CDR3 is TGTGCCAGCAGTCATGCTCCCCGGTTCTTC.

The chain joins TRBV10-2 to TRBJ2-5; 8 bases agree with TRBD2. The V and J ends lost 3 bases and 7 bases, in that order; junction bases with no gene match: 13. Germline V lookup: CDR1 WSHSY, CDR2 SAAADI. The CDR3 loop spans 16 amino acids. The CDR3 DNA is TGCGCCAGCAGTGAACCGGGACTAGGGGGATTTGGGACCCAGTACTTC. Protein product: CASSEPGLGGFGTQYF.

This clone occurred once. The chain joins TRBV7-8 to TRBJ2-7; 8 positions agree with TRBD1. CDR3 length equals 16 residues. The ends lost 3 bases at V and 4 bases at J; junction bases unmatched: 11. Germline CDR1 reads SGHVS; CDR2 reads FQNEAQ. For the CDR3, the DNA is TGTGCCAGCAGCTTTCCGTGGCAGGGGGCCGGGTACGAGCAGTACTTC. Translating gives CASSFPWQGAGYEQYF.

This clone was recorded only once. The CDR3 here is CASSVGTEGLRGYTF. DNA of the CDR3: TGTGCCAGCAGCGTAGGAACTGAGGGGTTGCGGGGCTACACCTTC. The chain uses TRBV9 and TRBJ1-2; D is possibly TRBD1 (5 bases). Germline V CDR1 and CDR2: SGDLS, YYNGEE. Deletions cut 0 bases from V and 8 bases from J, with 17 bases between. The length of the CDR3 is 15 residues.

The rearrangement uses TRBV19 and TRBJ1-5; D is unclear. Looked up from germline, CDR1 is LNHDA and CDR2 is SQIVND (reference sequence). Between the trimmed V and J ends, which lost 3 bases and 7 bases, there was a span of 13 bases. The CDR3 consists of 14 residues. The CDR3 loop reads CASSIWGDDQPQHF. CDR3 DNA: TGTGCCAGTAGTATCTGGGGTGACGACCAGCCCCAGCATTTT.

This clone was seen once. This chain joins TRBV19 and TRBJ2-5; tentative D call: TRBD2 (6 bases). Per germline, CDR1 LNHDA and CDR2 SQIVND (reference sequence). The CDR3 contains 14 residues. Trimming shortened V by 3 bases and J by 5 bases, and 13 bases separated the two germline ends. CDR3 protein: CASSIRGGGETQYF. In DNA form, the CDR3 reads TGTGCCAGTAGTATTCGAGGTGGGGGGGAGACCCAGTACTTC. The whole variable domain, filled in from reference TRBV19 and TRBJ2-5, reads DGGITQSPKYLFRKEGQNVTLSCEQNLNHDAMYWYRQDPGQGLRLIYYSQIVNDFQKGDIAEGYSVSREKKESFPLTVTSAQKNPTAFYLCASSIRGGGETQYFGPGTRLLVL.

The CDR3 region has the DNA TGTGCCAGCAGCCAAGCGACTAGCGGGAACACAGATACGCAGTATTTT. It encodes CASSQATSGNTDTQYF. The J gene is TRBJ2-3, the V gene TRBV4-2, with 11 bases aligning to TRBD2. Germline lookup yields CDR1 LGHNA and CDR2 YNFKEQ. CDR3 length equals 16 residues. V trimming: 1 base; J trimming: 2 bases; junction bases outside the gene matches: 2.

This chain connects TRBV10-3 to TRBJ1-2; 7 bases fit TRBD1. The CDR3 loop spans 14 amino acids. Germline V lookup: CDR1 ENHRY, CDR2 SYGVKD. V was pared by 5 bases and J by 3 bases, with 6 bases of the junction left unmatched. CDR3 sequence (DNA): TGTGCCATCAGTTCCGGGACAGACGACTATGGCTACACCTTC. The encoded protein is CAISSGTDDYGYTF.

The rearrangement uses TRBV18 and TRBJ1-2, with a possible D match to TRBD1 (6 bases). V shed 5 bases and J shed 8 bases, with 15 bases lying between them. This CDR3 has 13 residues. Germline V gives CDR1 KGHSH, CDR2 LQKENI. CDR3 DNA sequence: TGTGCCAGCTCATACAGGGCCACGAGGGGCTACACCTTC. It codes for CASSYRATRGYTF.

This chain joins TRBV27 and TRBJ1-2; tentatively, D is TRBD1 (6 bases). Germline assignment: CDR1 MNHEY and CDR2 SMNVEV (reference sequence). V shed 6 bases and J shed 8 bases, with 19 bases lying between them. This CDR3 region has 14 residues. The CDR3 is CASRREGGSWGYTF. The DNA for the CDR3 is TGTGCCAGCAGAAGAGAGGGGGGGTCCTGGGGCTACACCTTC.